This TCR beta chain was captured by sequencing in a study of cytomegalovirus exposure and HLA in healthy donors. Whole-study findings and limits: While the bulk of TCR sequences proved rare, some public TCRs turned up in many donors.

Between the trimmed V and J ends, which lost 1 base and 1 base, there was a span of 14 bases. CDR3 size: 16 residues. The germline CDR1 and CDR2 sequences are SGHKS and YYEKEE (reference sequence). On this clone itself: Its specificity is unknown.

The assay was immunoSEQ multiplex PCR, and TCRdb's table has in-frame clones only and misses some. The sample comprises some 76,000 clones, 94% of which are singletons, and 2.1% rests with the top ten. This rearrangement joins TRBV5-5 to TRBJ2-5; D is undetermined. Sequencing input: PBMCs. This TCR came from a woman in her late teens or twenties in good health and CMV-seronegative. This chain's CDR3 is CASSLYEVNPQETQYF. The DNA for the CDR3 is TGTGCCAGCAGCTTGTACGAGGTGAACCCCCAAGAGACCCAGTACTTC.